Listed here are 7 T cell receptor beta chains from one sample, sequenced in a study of shared clonotypes between healthy human individuals (dated by TCRdb to 2018 to 2020). Library method: the immunoSEQ multiplex PCR assay. Sourced from immuneACCESS, this table was stored by TCRdb with only in-frame sequences that have V and J called. A share of the clones is absent; for the studies checked, an unresolved V gene accounts for under half, and the remainder has no known explanation. A total of approximately 2.4 million clones appear in this sample, 95% of them only once. Together, the top ten hold roughly 0.13% of the sample. Sample: naive CD4+ T cells sorted from blood. This specimen's cell subset or site label, interpreted: CD45RA+ positively selected. Receptors were obtained from a man younger than 30 in good health.

The CDR3 reads CASSVALAGPGELFF. CDR3 in DNA: TGTGCCAGCAGCGTAGCTTTAGCGGGACCCGGGGAGCTGTTTTTT. V gene TRBV9 combines with J gene TRBJ2-2, with TRBD2 matching 8 bases. Germline CDR1 reads SGDLS; CDR2 reads YYNGEE. The CDR3 spans 15 residues. The V segment lost 0 bases and the J segment 6 bases; nucleotides outside the gene matches: 4.

The rearrangement links TRBV11-2 to TRBJ1-4; a possible D gene is TRBD1 (5 bases). Germline CDR1 SGHAT, CDR2 FQNNGV. Between the trimmed V and J ends, which lost 5 bases and 8 bases, there was a span of 12 bases. The CDR3 contains 13 residues. The CDR3 DNA reads as TGTGCCAGCAGCGGGGGGAGTCTGGAAAAACTGTTTTTT. Translated, it gives CASSGGSLEKLFF.

The V gene is TRBV7-9, the J gene TRBJ1-6; 8 nucleotides agree with TRBD1. The CDR3 consists of 15 residues. CDR1 is SEHNR, CDR2 FQNEAQ, per germline (reference sequence). Trimming at V came to 0 bases and at J to 9 bases, leaving 4 bases not matched to a gene. The CDR3 here is CASSLAGTGVSPLHF. In nucleotides, the CDR3 is TGTGCCAGCAGCTTAGCAGGGACAGGAGTTTCACCCCTCCACTTT.

The chain couples TRBV11-3 to TRBJ2-1; 14 nucleotides align to TRBD2. Germline values: CDR1 SGHNT, CDR2 YENEEA. This CDR3 spans 15 amino acids. V lost 5 bases and J lost 7; bases outside the gene matches: 4. For the CDR3, the DNA is TGTGCCAGCAGCCCCGGGACTAGCGGGAGAAATGAGCAGTTCTTC. Residues: CASSPGTSGRNEQFF.

This clone is a singleton in its sample. The chain couples TRBV2 to TRBJ1-2; D is unresolved. The CDR3 totals 16 residues. From germline, CDR1 is SNHLY and CDR2 FYNNEI. The germline V and J ends were trimmed by 2 bases and 6 bases, with 19 bases remaining between them. The DNA for the CDR3 is TGTGCCAGCAGTGAATGGGCTTCGGGCAGCCTGAATGGCTACACCTTC. Translated: CASSEWASGSLNGYTF.

The genes are TRBV7-8 and TRBJ2-7; D may be TRBD2 (5 bases). This CDR3 comprises 16 residues. Germline V CDR1 and CDR2: SGHVS, FQNEAQ. The V and J ends lost 2 bases and 4 bases respectively, with 18 bases between them. The CDR3 here is CASSLSGWGVGYEQYF. For the CDR3, the DNA is TGTGCCAGCAGCTTAAGCGGATGGGGAGTCGGGTACGAGCAGTACTTC.

The chain recombines TRBV30 with TRBJ2-3, with TRBD2 matching 8 bases. The CDR3 contains 15 residues. J gave up 5 bases and V 3 bases, and 10 bases lay outside the gene matches. CDR1 is GTSNPN and CDR2 is SVGIG in the germline V gene (reference sequence). The CDR3 DNA sequence: TGTGCCTGGAGCGCCCTGGCGGGGGGCTTAGATACGCAGTATTTT. Translating gives CAWSALAGGLDTQYF.